In this sample, the clone carrying this TCR beta chain turned up a few times. Each CDR3 protein is one row after TCRdb ran MiXCR on the 5' RACE reads. The sample holds nearly 250,000 distinct CDR3 sequences, roughly a third seen once. The sample belongs to a study of CD8 T cells in ankylosing spondylitis. The clonotype originates from a male donor with ankylosing spondylitis or in good health (not recorded which). The sample taken for sequencing was blood, either unsorted or a sorted T cell fraction (not recorded which).

The CDR3 loop is CASSFGANGQPQHF. The DNA of the CDR3 is TGTGCCAGCAGTTTTGGGGCGAACGGTCAGCCCCAGCATTTT. The gene calls are TRBV12-3 or TRBV12-4 and TRBJ1-5, with a tentative D call TRBD1 (5 bases). Deletions cut 3 bases from V and 6 bases from J, with 12 bases between. The CDR3 is made up of 14 amino acids.